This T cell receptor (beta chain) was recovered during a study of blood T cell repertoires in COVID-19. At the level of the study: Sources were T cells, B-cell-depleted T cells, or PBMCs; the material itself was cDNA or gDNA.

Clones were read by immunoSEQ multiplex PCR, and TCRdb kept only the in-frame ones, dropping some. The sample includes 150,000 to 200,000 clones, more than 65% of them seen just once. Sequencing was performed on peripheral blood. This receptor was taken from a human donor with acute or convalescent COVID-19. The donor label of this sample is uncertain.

The CDR3 here is CASSLPGANSPLHF. The CDR3 DNA follows: TGTGCCAGCAGCTTGCCTGGGGCTAATTCACCCCTCCACTTT. This chain connects TRBV5-4 to TRBJ1-6; a weak D match, TRBD1 (5 bases). Per germline, CDR1 SGHNT and CDR2 YYREEE (reference sequence). This CDR3 contains 14 residues. V lost 1 base to trimming and J lost 6 bases, with 8 bases between them.